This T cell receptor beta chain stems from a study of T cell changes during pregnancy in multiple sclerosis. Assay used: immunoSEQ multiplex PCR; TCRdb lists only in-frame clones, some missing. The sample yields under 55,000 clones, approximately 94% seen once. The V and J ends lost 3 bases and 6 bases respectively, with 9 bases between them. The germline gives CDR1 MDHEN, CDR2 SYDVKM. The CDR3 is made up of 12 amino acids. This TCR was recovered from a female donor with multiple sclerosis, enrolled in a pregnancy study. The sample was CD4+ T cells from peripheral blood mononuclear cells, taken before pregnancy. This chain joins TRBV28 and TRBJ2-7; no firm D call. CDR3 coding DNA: TGTGCCAGCAGTTTTTCCCCGGGCGAGCAGTACTTC. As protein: CASSFSPGEQYF.